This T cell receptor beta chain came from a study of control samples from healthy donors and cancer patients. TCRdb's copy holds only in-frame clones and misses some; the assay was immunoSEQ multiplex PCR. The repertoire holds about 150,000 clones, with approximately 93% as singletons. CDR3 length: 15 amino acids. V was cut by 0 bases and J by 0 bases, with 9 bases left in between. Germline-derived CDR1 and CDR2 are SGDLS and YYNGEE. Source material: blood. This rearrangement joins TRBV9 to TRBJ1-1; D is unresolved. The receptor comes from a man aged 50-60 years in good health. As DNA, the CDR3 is TGTGCCAGCAGCGTAGGAGAAAAGATGAACACTGAAGCTTTCTTT. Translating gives CASSVGEKMNTEAFF.